One sample yielded the 3 T cell receptor beta chains listed below, sequenced in a study of shared T cell receptors in the human thymus. The assay was immunoSEQ multiplex PCR, and TCRdb's table has in-frame clones only and misses some. This sample yields 640,000 or so clones, of which around 87% are seen a single time; about 0.0094% belongs to the top ten. This sample was also put to use in a study of human thymus T cells.

The sample was thymocytes. The receptor source for this set is a boy under three years old with a congenital heart defect.

The V gene is TRBV7-9, the J gene TRBJ2-3; maybe TRBD1 (6 bases). Trimming stripped 5 bases from V and 12 bases from J, with 15 bases between. The CDR3 is 12 residues long. Germline lookup yields CDR1 SEHNR and CDR2 FQNEAQ (reference sequence). The DNA for the CDR3 is TGTGCCAGCAGCCCCAAGGGGGACCGACAGTATTTT. This gives the protein CASSPKGDRQYF.

The V gene is TRBV19, the J gene TRBJ2-7, with D possibly TRBD1 on 5 matching bases. Trimming removed 3 bases at V and 3 bases at J, with 15 bases between. CDR1 and CDR2 from the germline V gene are LNHDA and SQIVND (reference sequence). The CDR3 covers 15 residues. The CDR3 reads CASSILPGWYYEQYF. For the CDR3, the DNA is TGTGCCAGTAGTATCCTCCCAGGGTGGTACTACGAGCAGTACTTC.

The chain combines TRBV7-3 with TRBJ2-1, with TRBD2 matching over 9 bases. In germline, CDR1 is SGHTA, CDR2 FQGTGA. V gave up 1 base and J gave up 6 bases; unmatched junction bases: 4. The CDR3 totals 15 residues. In DNA, the CDR3 is TGTGCCAGCAGCTTAAGCGGGGGGGCCCTCAATGAGCAGTTCTTC. Its protein product is CASSLSGGALNEQFF.